This T cell receptor beta chain is drawn from a study of molecular identifiers for immune sequencing clone quantification. The CDR3 loop spans 12 amino acids. V dropped 6 bases and J dropped 0 bases, with 6 bases sitting between them. Germline CDR1 ENHRY, CDR2 SYGVKD. Isolation of naive CD8 T cells was achieved by sorting on a CD8+CD4-CCR7+CD45RA+ phenotype. TCRdb processed the PCR reads anew with MiXCR; each CDR3 protein has one entry. The data show 550,000 to 750,000 distinct CDR3 sequences, less than 20% seen once. The table lists this clonotype with many counts. The clonotype was recovered from a human donor in good health. Some libraries in this study had Jurkat cell RNA spiked in. The specimen was naive CD8+ T cells from blood, with Jurkat cell RNA spiked in. The sample's subset: FACS-sorted CD8+CD4-CCR7+CD45RA+ naive T cells. The V call is TRBV10-3, the J call TRBJ2-7; D remains ambiguous. CDR3 nucleotides: TGTGCCATCAGCGATGACTCCTACGAGCAGTACTTC. Translation: CAISDDSYEQYF.